Listed here is a single TCR beta chain. Its antigen is unidentified. The read gets to within 3 residues of the CDR3 end, and the germline J gene fills in the rest. This entry belongs to a study of T cells in women clearing cervical HPV infection. Overall study: Cases: HPV16-related CIN3 or worse on histology, 2 invasive cancers.

Study-wide findings and caveats: TRBV6-7 relative abundance averaged approximately 0.1% in cases and approximately 0.15% in controls.

Prevalent HPV16 infections were excluded; only incident single HPV16 infections included. HPV was found by MY09/MY11 PCR and dot-blot genotyping. Sequencing was performed with immunoSEQ multiplex PCR; in TCRdb, only in-frame clones are kept and a portion is missing. This table holds 36,000 or so clones. Looked up from germline, CDR1 is SGHRS and CDR2 is YFSETQ. The CDR3 has 14 amino acids. With 4 bases clipped from V and 5 bases from J, the junction kept 4 bases outside the gene matches. This sequence was found in a woman between 18 and 69 years old with a cervical HPV16 infection that either progressed to CIN3+ or cleared (not recorded which). What was sequenced was blood buffy coat. J is TRBJ2-1 and V is TRBV5-1; TRBD1 aligns across 9 bases. The CDR3 is CASSGTGSNNEQFF. The part of the CDR3 DNA that was read is TGCGCCAGCAGCGGGACAGGGTCTAACAATGAG.